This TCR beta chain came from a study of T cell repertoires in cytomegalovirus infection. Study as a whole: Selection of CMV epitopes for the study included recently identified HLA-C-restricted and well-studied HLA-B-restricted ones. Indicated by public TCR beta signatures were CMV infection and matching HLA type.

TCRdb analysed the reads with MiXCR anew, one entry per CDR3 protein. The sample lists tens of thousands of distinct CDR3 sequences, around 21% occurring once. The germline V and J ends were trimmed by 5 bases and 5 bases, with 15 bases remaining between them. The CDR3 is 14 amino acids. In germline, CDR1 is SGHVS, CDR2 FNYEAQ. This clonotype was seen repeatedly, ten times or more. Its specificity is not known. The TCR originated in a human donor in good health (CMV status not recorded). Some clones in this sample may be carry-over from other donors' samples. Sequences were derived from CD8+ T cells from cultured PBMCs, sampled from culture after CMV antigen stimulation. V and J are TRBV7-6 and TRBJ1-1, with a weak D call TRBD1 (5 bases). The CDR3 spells CASSPLGTGTEAFF. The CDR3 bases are TGTGCCAGCAGCCCTTTGGGGACGGGAACTGAAGCTTTCTTT. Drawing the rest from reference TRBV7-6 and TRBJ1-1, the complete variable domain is GAGVSQSPRYKVTKRGQDVALRCDPISGHVSLYWYRQALGQGPEFLTYFNYEAQQDKSGLPNDRFSAERPEGSISTLTIQRTEQRDSAMYRCASSPLGTGTEAFFGQGTRLTVV.